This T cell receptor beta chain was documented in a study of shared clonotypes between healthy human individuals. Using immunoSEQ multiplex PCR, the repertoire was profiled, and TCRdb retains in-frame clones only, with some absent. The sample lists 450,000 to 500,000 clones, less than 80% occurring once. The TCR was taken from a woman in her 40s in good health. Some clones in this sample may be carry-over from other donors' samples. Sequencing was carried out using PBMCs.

The DNA for the CDR3 is TGTGCCGGACTACAGTTTGGGGGCTACGAGCAGTACTTC. Protein: CAGLQFGGYEQYF. The V gene is TRBV30, the J gene TRBJ2-7, with a weak D call TRBD2 (6 bases). CDR1 and CDR2 from the germline V gene are GTSNPN and SVGIG (reference sequence). The CDR3 contains 13 residues. The germline V and J ends were trimmed by 8 bases and 3 bases, with 17 bases remaining between them.